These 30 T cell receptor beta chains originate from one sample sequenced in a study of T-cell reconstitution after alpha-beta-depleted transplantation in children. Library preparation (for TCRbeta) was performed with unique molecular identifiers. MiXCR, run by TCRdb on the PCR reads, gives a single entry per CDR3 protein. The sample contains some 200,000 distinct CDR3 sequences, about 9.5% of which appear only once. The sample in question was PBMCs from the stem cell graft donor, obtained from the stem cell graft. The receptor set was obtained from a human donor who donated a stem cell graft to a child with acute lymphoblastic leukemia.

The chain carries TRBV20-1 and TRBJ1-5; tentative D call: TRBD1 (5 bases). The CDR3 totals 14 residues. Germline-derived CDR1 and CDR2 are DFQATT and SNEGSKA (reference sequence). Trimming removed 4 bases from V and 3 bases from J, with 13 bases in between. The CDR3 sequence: CSAIRGEFNQPQHF. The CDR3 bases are TGCAGTGCTATTCGGGGGGAGTTCAATCAGCCCCAGCATTTT.

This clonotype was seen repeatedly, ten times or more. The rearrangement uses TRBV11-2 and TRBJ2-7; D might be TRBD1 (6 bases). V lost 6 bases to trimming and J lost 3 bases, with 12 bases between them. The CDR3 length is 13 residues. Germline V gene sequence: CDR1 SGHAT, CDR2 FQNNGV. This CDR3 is CASSSQQGYEQYF. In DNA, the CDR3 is TGTGCCAGCAGTTCACAACAGGGCTACGAGCAGTACTTC.

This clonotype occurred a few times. The CDR3 region is CSARDRVSEQYF. Written as DNA, the CDR3 is TGCAGTGCTAGAGACAGGGTTTCCGAGCAGTACTTC. V is TRBV20-1 and J is TRBJ2-7; possibly TRBD1 for D (5 bases). Looked up from germline, CDR1 is DFQATT and CDR2 is SNEGSKA (reference sequence). The CDR3 runs 12 residues. V was pared by 0 bases and J by 6 bases, with 9 bases between.

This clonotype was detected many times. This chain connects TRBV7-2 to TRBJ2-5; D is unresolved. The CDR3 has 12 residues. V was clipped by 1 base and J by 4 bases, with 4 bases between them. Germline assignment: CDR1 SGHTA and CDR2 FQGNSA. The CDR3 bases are TGTGCCAGCAGCTTAGAAGTAGAGACCCAGTACTTC. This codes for CASSLEVETQYF.

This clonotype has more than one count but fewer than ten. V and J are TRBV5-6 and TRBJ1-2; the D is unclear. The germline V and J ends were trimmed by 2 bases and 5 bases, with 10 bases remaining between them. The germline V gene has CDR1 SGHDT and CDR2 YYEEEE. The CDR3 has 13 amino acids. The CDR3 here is CASSFEYDYGYTF. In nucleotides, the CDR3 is TGTGCCAGCAGCTTTGAGTACGATTATGGCTACACCTTC. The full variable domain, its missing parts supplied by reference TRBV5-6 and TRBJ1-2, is DAGVTQSPTHLIKTRGQQVTLRCSPKSGHDTVSWYQQALGQGPQFIFQYYEEEERQRGNFPDRFSGHQFPNYSSELNVNALLLGDSALYLCASSFEYDYGYTFGSGTRLTVV.

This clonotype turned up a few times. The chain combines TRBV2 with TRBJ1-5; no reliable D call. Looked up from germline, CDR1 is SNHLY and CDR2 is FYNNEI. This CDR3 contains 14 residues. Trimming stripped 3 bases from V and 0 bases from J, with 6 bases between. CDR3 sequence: CASSDRYSNQPQHF. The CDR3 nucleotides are TGTGCCAGCAGTGATCGTTATAGCAATCAGCCCCAGCATTTT.

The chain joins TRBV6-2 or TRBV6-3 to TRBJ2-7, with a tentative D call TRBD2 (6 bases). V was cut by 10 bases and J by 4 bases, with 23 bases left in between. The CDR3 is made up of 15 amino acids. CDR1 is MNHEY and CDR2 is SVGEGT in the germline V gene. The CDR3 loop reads CATRPAAAGNYEQYF. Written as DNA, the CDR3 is TGTGCCACTAGGCCAGCGGCAGCGGGTAATTACGAGCAGTACTTC.

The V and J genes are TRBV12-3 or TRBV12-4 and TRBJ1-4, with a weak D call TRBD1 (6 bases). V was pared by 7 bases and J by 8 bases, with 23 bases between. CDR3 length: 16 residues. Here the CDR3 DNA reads TGTGCCAGCAAGGATCCCCGGGCAGGGGTGGGGGAAAAACTGTTTTTT. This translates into CASKDPRAGVGEKLFF.

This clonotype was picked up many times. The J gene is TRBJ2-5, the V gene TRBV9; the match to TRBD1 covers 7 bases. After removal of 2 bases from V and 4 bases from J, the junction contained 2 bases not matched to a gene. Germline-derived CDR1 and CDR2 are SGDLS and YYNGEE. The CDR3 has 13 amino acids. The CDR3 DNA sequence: TGTGCCAGCAGCGTGGGGACAGCAGAGACCCAGTACTTC. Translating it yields CASSVGTAETQYF. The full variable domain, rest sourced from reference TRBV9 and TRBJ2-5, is DSGVTQTPKHLITATGQRVTLRCSPRSGDLSVYWYQQSLDQGLQFLIQYYNGEERAKGNILERFSAQQFPDLHSELNLSSLELGDSALYFCASSVGTAETQYFGPGTRLLVL.

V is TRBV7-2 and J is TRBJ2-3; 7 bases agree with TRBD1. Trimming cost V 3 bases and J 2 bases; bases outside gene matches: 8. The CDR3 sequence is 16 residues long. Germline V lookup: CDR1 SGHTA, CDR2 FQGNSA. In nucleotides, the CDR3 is TGTGCCAGCAGCTTTTCTGGGACAGTCCCCACAGATACGCAGTATTTT. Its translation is CASSFSGTVPTDTQYF.

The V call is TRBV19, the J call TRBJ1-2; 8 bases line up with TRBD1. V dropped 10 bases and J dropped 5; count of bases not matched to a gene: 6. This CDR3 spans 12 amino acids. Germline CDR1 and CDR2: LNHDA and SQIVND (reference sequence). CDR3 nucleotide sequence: TGTGCCACAGGACAGGGACAATATGGCTACACCTTC. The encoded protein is CATGQGQYGYTF.

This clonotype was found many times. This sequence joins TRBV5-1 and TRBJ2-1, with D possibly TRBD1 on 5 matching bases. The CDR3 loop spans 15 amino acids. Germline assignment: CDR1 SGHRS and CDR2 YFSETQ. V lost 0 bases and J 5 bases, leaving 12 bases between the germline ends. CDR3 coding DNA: TGCGCCAGCAGCTTGGAGCCAGGGCAGAACAATGAGCAGTTCTTC. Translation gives CASSLEPGQNNEQFF.

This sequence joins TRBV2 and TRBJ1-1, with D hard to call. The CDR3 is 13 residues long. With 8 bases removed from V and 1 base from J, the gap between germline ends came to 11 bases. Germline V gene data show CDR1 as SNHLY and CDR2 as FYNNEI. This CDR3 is CASYGSGNTEAFF. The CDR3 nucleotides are TGTGCCAGCTACGGCAGCGGGAACACTGAAGCTTTCTTT.

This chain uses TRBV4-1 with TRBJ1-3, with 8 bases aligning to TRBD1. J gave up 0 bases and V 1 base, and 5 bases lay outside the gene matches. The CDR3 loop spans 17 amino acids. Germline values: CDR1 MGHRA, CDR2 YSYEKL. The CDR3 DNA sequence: TGCGCCAGCAGCCAAGTCGGACAGGGCCACTCTGGAAACACCATATATTTT. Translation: CASSQVGQGHSGNTIYF.

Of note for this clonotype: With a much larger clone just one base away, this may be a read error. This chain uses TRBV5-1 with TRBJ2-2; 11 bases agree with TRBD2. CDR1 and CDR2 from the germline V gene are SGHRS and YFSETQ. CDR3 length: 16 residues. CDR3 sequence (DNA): TGCGCCAGCAGCTCACTAGCGGGGGAGAACACCGGGGGGCTGTTTTTT. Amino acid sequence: CASSSLAGENTGGLFF.

DNA of the CDR3: TGTGCCAGTAGTATCGGGAAATGGCGGACAGGGGAGGGTAGGAGAAATGAGCAGTTCTTC. Translated: CASSIGKWRTGEGRRNEQFF. The J gene is TRBJ2-1, the V gene TRBV19, with 9 bases aligning to TRBD1. J gave up 7 bases and V 3 bases, and 22 bases lay outside the gene matches. The CDR3 loop spans 20 amino acids. Germline-derived CDR1 and CDR2 are LNHDA and SQIVND (reference sequence).

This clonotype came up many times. In DNA form, the CDR3 reads TGTGCCAGCAGCCCATTAGGCACCTCGAACACCGGGGAGCTGTTTTTT. Translated, it gives CASSPLGTSNTGELFF. This chain links TRBV7-2 with TRBJ2-2, with D uncertain. With 5 bases removed from V and 0 bases from J, the gap between germline ends came to 13 bases. This CDR3 is built from 16 residues. Germline CDR1 is SGHTA and CDR2 is FQGNSA.

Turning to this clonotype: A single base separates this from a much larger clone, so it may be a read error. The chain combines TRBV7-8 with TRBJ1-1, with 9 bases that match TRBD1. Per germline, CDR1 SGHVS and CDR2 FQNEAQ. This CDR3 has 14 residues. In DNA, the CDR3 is TGTGTCAGCAGTCCGGGACAGGGAGAGACTGAAGCTTTCTTT. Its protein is CVSSPGQGETEAFF.

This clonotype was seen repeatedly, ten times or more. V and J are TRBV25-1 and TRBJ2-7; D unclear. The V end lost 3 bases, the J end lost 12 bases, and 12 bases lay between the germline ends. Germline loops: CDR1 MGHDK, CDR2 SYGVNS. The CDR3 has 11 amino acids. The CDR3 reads CASSDQATLYF. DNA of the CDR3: TGTGCCAGCAGTGACCAGGCAACTTTGTACTTC.

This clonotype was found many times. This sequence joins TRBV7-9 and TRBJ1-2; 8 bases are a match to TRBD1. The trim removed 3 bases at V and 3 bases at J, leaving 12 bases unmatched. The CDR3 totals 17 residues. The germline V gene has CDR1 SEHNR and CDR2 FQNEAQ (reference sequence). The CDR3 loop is CASSFWVGQVDHYGYTF. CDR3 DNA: TGTGCCAGCAGCTTCTGGGTGGGACAGGTAGATCACTATGGCTACACCTTC.

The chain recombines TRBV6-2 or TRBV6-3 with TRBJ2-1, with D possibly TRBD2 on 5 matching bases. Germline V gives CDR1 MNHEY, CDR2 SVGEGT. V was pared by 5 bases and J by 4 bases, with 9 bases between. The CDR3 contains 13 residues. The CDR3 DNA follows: TGTGCCAGCAGTAAACAGCGGTACAATGAGCAGTTCTTC. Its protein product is CASSKQRYNEQFF.

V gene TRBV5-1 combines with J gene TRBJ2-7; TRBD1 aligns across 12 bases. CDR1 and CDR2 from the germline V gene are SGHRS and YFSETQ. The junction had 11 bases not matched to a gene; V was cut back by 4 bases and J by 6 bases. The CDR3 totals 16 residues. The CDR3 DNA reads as TGCGCCAGCAGCCTCTATACCGGGACAGGGGGCCCCGAGCAGTACTTC. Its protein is CASSLYTGTGGPEQYF.

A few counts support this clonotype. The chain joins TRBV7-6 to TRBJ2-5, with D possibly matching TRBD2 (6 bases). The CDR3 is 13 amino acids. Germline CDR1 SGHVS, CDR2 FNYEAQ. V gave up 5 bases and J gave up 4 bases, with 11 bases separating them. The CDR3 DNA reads TGTGCCAGCAGCATCCCGGGACTAGAGACCCAGTACTTC. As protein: CASSIPGLETQYF.

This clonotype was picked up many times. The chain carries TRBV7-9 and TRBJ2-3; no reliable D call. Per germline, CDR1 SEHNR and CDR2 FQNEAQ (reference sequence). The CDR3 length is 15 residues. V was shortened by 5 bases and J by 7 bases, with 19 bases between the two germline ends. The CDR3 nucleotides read TGTGCCAGCAGCCCGCAGCCGGGTCTATCCCATACGCAGTATTTT. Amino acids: CASSPQPGLSHTQYF.

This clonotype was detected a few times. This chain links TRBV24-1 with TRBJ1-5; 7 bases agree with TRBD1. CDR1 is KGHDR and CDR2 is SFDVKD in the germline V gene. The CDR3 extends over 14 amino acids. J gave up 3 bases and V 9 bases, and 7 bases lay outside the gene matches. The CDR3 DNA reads TGTGCCACCCGAGGGACAGACCCCAATCAGCCCCAGCATTTT. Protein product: CATRGTDPNQPQHF.

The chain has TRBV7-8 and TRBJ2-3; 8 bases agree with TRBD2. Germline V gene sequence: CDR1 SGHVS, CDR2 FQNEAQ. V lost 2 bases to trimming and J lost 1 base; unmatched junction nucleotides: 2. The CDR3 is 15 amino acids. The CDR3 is CASSLLTSGTDTQYF. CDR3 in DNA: TGTGCCAGCAGCTTACTGACTAGCGGCACAGATACGCAGTATTTT.

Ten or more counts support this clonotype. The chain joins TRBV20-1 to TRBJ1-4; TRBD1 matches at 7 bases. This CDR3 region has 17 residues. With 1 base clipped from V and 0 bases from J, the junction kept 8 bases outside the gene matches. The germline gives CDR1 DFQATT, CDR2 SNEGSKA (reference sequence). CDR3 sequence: CSARVWGQGATNEKLFF. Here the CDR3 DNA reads TGCAGTGCTAGAGTTTGGGGGCAGGGGGCAACTAATGAAAAACTGTTTTTT.

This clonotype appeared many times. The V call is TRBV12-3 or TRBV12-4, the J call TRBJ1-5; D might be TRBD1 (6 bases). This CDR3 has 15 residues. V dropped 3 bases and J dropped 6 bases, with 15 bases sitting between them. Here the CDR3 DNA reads TGTGCCAGCAGTTTTTCCGGGGGGCAGGGTCAGCCCCAGCATTTT. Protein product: CASSFSGGQGQPQHF.

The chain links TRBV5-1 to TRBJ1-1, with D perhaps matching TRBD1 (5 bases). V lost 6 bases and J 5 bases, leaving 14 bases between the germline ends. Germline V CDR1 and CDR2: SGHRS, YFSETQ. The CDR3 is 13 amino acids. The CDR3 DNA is TGCGCCAGCATCCTCAGGGAAGGGACTGAAGCTTTCTTT. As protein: CASILREGTEAFF.

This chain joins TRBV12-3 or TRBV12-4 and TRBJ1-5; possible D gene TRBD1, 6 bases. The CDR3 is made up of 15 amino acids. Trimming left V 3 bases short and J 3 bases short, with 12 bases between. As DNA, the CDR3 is TGTGCCAGCAGTTTGAGGGGGGGCCCCAATCAGCCCCAGCATTTT. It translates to CASSLRGGPNQPQHF.